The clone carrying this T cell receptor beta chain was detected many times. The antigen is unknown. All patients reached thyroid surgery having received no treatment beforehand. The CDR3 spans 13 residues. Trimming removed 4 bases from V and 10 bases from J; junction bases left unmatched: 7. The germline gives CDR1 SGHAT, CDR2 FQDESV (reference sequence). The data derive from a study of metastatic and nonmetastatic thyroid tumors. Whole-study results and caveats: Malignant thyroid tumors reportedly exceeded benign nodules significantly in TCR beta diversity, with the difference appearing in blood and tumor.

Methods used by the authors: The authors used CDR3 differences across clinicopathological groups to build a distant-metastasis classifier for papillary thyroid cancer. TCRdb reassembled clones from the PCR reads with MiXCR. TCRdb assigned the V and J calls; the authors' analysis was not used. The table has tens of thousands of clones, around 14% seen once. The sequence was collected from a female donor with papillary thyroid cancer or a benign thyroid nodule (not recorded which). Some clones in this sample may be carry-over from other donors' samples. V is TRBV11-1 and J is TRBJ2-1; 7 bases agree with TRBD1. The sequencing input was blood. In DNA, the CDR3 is TGTGCCAGCAGCTCCCAGGGGGTGCTAGAGCAGTTCTTC. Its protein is CASSSQGVLEQFF.